A selection of T cell receptor beta chains follows, all from one sample in a study of blood T cell repertoires in COVID-19. Using immunoSEQ multiplex PCR, the repertoire was profiled, and TCRdb retains in-frame clones only, with some absent. Here the sample spans about 140,000 clones, 70% to 90% being singletons. The sequenced sample consisted of PBMCs or T cells enriched from blood (not recorded which). The receptors were gathered from a woman aged 45-65 years with acute COVID-19. The CDR3 runs from the conserved cysteine through the conserved F or W. The D gene is left open where the match is weak. Clone size appears in some rows only: once, few, many, or a class for an expanded clone.

- | TRBJ1-6 | - | TRBV12-3/TRBV12-4 | 12 | TGTGCCAGCGAGGGCAGTAATTCACCCCTCCACTTT | CASEGSNSPLHF
- | TRBJ1-2 | few | TRBV30 | 14 | TGTGCCTGGAGTGTAGAGGACACTGGCTATGGCTACACCTTC | CAWSVEDTGYGYTF
- | TRBJ2-3 | - | TRBV2 | 15 | TGTGCCAGCAGTGAGACAGGTCTAGGAAGCGATACGCAGTATTTT | CASSETGLGSDTQYF
TRBD2 | TRBJ2-1 | - | TRBV5-1 | 17 | TGCGCCAGCAGTCATAGGGCAAGCGGGAGTATGGGCGGGGAGCAGTTCTTC | CASSHRASGSMGGEQFF
- | TRBJ2-5 | - | TRBV11-2 | 12 | TGTGCCAGCGAGGGTTACCAAGAGACCCAGTACTTC | CASEGYQETQYF
TRBD1 | TRBJ2-7 | few | TRBV6-5 | 15 | TGTGCCAGCAGTCCTGGGACAGGAGCCCGTTACGAGCAGTACTTC | CASSPGTGARYEQYF
- | TRBJ1-6 | - | TRBV5-5 | 18 | TGTGCCAGCAGCTTCGGGGGGCCAGCGAGCTCCTATAATTCACCCCTCCACTTT | CASSFGGPASSYNSPLHF
- | TRBJ2-1 | once | TRBV11-2 | 15 | TGTGCCAGCAGCTTAGGGCGAGGCTCCTACAATGAGCAGTTCTTC | CASSLGRGSYNEQFF
TRBD2 | TRBJ2-5 | - | TRBV5-1 | 17 | TGCGCCAGCAGGTCTGGCACTAGCGGAACAACCCAAGAGACCCAGTACTTC | CASRSGTSGTTQETQYF
TRBD2 | TRBJ2-1 | - | TRBV4-3 | 17 | TGCGCCAGCAGCCAATCCTCTTTAGCGGGAGCCCCCAATGAGCAGTTCTTC | CASSQSSLAGAPNEQFF
TRBD1 | TRBJ2-5 | - | TRBV5-1 | 14 | TGCGCCAGCAGTCCGGGACAGGGGCAAGAGACCCAGTACTTC | CASSPGQGQETQYF
- | TRBJ1-5 | - | TRBV9 | 15 | TGTGCCAGCAGCCCCCACTCGGGTAGCAATCAGCCCCAGCATTTT | CASSPHSGSNQPQHF
- | TRBJ2-2 | - | TRBV24-1 | 13 | TGTGCCACCAGCGCGACTGTCTCCGGGGAGCTGTTTTTT | CATSATVSGELFF
TRBD2 | TRBJ2-7 | - | TRBV7-8 | 15 | TGTGCCAGCAGCTTCGGACTAGCGGGAGGAGGCGAGCAGTACTTC | CASSFGLAGGGEQYF
- | TRBJ1-4 | - | TRBV15 | 15 | TGTGCCACCAGCAGAGAGACAGGCCTTAATGAAAAACTGTTTTTT | CATSRETGLNEKLFF
TRBD2 | TRBJ2-1 | - | TRBV2 | 16 | TGTGCCAGCAGTGGGACTAGCGGGAGATCCTACAATGAGCAGTTCTTC | CASSGTSGRSYNEQFF
- | TRBJ2-7 | once | TRBV11-1 | 12 | TGTGCCAGCAGCTCCCGGGTCTACGAGCAGTACTTC | CASSSRVYEQYF
TRBD2 | TRBJ2-1 | - | TRBV5-6 | 18 | TGTGCCAGCAGCTCGCCGGGACTAGCGGGAGGGCCCGAGAATGAGCAGTTCTTC | CASSSPGLAGGPENEQFF
- | TRBJ1-1 | once | TRBV6-5 | 13 | TGTGCCAGCAGGACAGTGATCAACACTGAAGCTTTCTTT | CASRTVINTEAFF
- | TRBJ1-2 | - | TRBV19 | 16 | TGTGCCAGTAGTACAACAGACAGGATGGCTAACTATGGCTACACCTTC | CASSTTDRMANYGYTF
- | TRBJ2-7 | - | TRBV6-6 | 14 | TGTGCCAGCAGTGGACAGAGAAGCTCCTACGAGCAGTACTTC | CASSGQRSSYEQYF
TRBD1 | TRBJ2-5 | - | TRBV5-1 | 15 | TGCGCCAGCAGCTCCCAACAGGGGGCTACAGAGACCCAGTACTTC | CASSSQQGATETQYF
TRBD1 | TRBJ1-6 | - | TRBV27 | 15 | TGTGCCAGCAGTAGGGACAGGGTTCGGGATTCACCCCTCCACTTT | CASSRDRVRDSPLHF
- | TRBJ2-7 | - | TRBV29-1 | 16 | TGCAGCGTTGAAGGACGCCCAAACTCGCCGGGTAGGGAGCAGTACTTC | CSVEGRPNSPGREQYF
- | TRBJ2-1 | - | TRBV19 | 14 | TGTGCCAGTAGTGATACAGCGGGTAGCAATGAGCAGTTCTTC | CASSDTAGSNEQFF
- | TRBJ2-7 | - | TRBV6-2/TRBV6-3 | 13 | TGTGCCAGCAGCCTCCACCTGAGCTACGAGCAGTACTTC | CASSLHLSYEQYF
- | TRBJ1-1 | - | TRBV9 | 14 | TGTGCCAGCAGCGCCGGACCCGGGGATACTGAAGCTTTCTTT | CASSAGPGDTEAFF
TRBD1 | TRBJ1-6 | - | TRBV9 | 14 | TGTGCCAGCAGCCCGGGACAGGGGAATTCACCCCTCCACTTT | CASSPGQGNSPLHF
TRBD1 | TRBJ2-1 | - | TRBV7-2 | 14 | TGTGCCAGCAGCCTCGACAGGGGTTACAATGAGCAGTTCTTC | CASSLDRGYNEQFF
TRBD1 | TRBJ2-1 | few | TRBV4-2 | 16 | TGTGCCAGCAGCCAAGAGGTCACAGGGGGATACAATGAGCAGTTCTTC | CASSQEVTGGYNEQFF
- | TRBJ2-3 | - | TRBV7-8 | 17 | TGTGCCAGCAGCCCGACCCGGGGTGGGGGGAGCACAGATACGCAGTATTTT | CASSPTRGGGSTDTQYF
TRBD1 | TRBJ1-2 | - | TRBV7-9 | 14 | TGTGCCAGCAGCTTAGTAACAGGGGAGATTGGCTACACCTTC | CASSLVTGEIGYTF
TRBD1 | TRBJ1-2 | once | TRBV5-4 | 13 | TGTGCCACCAGGACAGGTTTTAACTATGGCTACACCTTC | CATRTGFNYGYTF
TRBD1 | TRBJ2-7 | - | TRBV29-1 | 13 | TGCAGCGTCAGACCCCACAGGGGGCACGAGCAGTACTTC | CSVRPHRGHEQYF
- | TRBJ1-2 | - | TRBV2 | 13 | TGTGCCAGCAGTCCCACGGGGAGGGAAGGCTACACCTTC | CASSPTGREGYTF
- | TRBJ1-1 | - | TRBV3-1/TRBV3-2 | 11 | TGTGCCAGCAGCCAAGTCGGTGAAGCTTTCTTT | CASSQVGEAFF
TRBD2 | TRBJ2-5 | - | TRBV5-1 | 16 | TGCGCCAGCGCTCGGATACTAGCGGGGGGGCAAGAGACCCAGTACTTC | CASARILAGGQETQYF
- | TRBJ2-6 | - | TRBV19 | 13 | TGTGCCAGTAGGTACTCTGGGGCCAACGTCCTGACTTTC | CASRYSGANVLTF
- | TRBJ1-4 | - | TRBV27 | 16 | TGTGCCAGCACCCCGGGCGGGGGGCCGGGAAAAGAAAAACTGTTTTTT | CASTPGGGPGKEKLFF
- | TRBJ2-2 | - | TRBV7-2 | 15 | TGTGCCAGCAGCCACAAGGGGCAGGGCTCCGGGGAGCTGTTTTTT | CASSHKGQGSGELFF
- | TRBJ2-7 | once | TRBV28 | 15 | TGTGCCAGCAGTCGAACAGACAGAGAGCGTGACGAGCAGTACTTC | CASSRTDRERDEQYF
- | TRBJ2-1 | - | TRBV27 | 16 | TGTGCCAGCAGTTTAAAGAGACTAGGGGCCTACAATGAGCAGTTCTTC | CASSLKRLGAYNEQFF
- | TRBJ2-7 | - | TRBV30 | 13 | TGTGCCTGGAGTGACGGGAACTCCTACGAGCAGTACTTC | CAWSDGNSYEQYF
TRBD2 | TRBJ2-1 | - | TRBV7-2 | 18 | TGTGCCAGCAGCCAAACTTTTCCCGGGACTAGCGGGAGCAATGAGCAGTTCTTC | CASSQTFPGTSGSNEQFF
TRBD1 | TRBJ1-6 | - | TRBV2 | 14 | TGTGCCAGCAGGGGACAGGCGTATAATTCACCCCTCCACTTT | CASRGQAYNSPLHF
TRBD1 | TRBJ2-1 | - | TRBV28 | 18 | TGTGCCAGCAGTTTCCCGGGACAGGGTTTAAGCTCCTACAATGAGCAGTTCTTC | CASSFPGQGLSSYNEQFF
- | TRBJ1-5 | - | TRBV19 | 15 | TGTGCCAGTAGTCAGAGAATACTAAGCAATCAGCCCCAGCATTTT | CASSQRILSNQPQHF
TRBD1 | TRBJ1-1 | - | TRBV19 | 15 | TGTGCCAGTAGTATAGGGGGACAGGGGAGGACTGAAGCTTTCTTT | CASSIGGQGRTEAFF
- | TRBJ1-2 | few | TRBV4-2 | 13 | TGTGCCAGCAGACCTTCTACGGTCTATGGCTACACCTTC | CASRPSTVYGYTF
TRBD1 | TRBJ1-5 | - | TRBV15 | 17 | TGTGCCACCAGCAGAGATACAGGGGGAGATAGCAATCAGCCCCAGCATTTT | CATSRDTGGDSNQPQHF
- | TRBJ2-7 | - | TRBV30 | 13 | TGTGCCTGGAGTGTAAGTAGCTCCTACGAGCAGTACTTC | CAWSVSSSYEQYF